The source of this TCR beta chain is a study of somatic mutations in cytotoxic T cells in rheumatoid arthritis. Method: immunoSEQ multiplex PCR; TCRdb's copy keeps in-frame clones and lacks some. The table lists 20,000 to 25,000 clones, 75% to 80% of them singletons. Trimming removed 8 bases from V and 2 bases from J; junction bases left unmatched: 6. The length of the CDR3 is 15 residues. The germline gives CDR1 SNHLY, CDR2 FYNNEI. This chain links TRBV2 with TRBJ2-1, with 10 bases fitting TRBD2. Material: CD8+ T cells sorted from blood. The TCR comes from an adult with rheumatoid arthritis. CDR3 in amino acids: CASRKREGTYNEQFF. The CDR3 nucleotides read TGTGCCAGCCGAAAGCGGGAGGGTACCTACAATGAGCAGTTCTTC.